The rows below give T cell receptor beta chains drawn from one sample of a study of T cell repertoires in cytomegalovirus infection. MiXCR, run by TCRdb on the reads, gives a single entry per CDR3 protein. This sample has hundreds of thousands of distinct CDR3 sequences, with 30% to 40% found just once. The antigens of these receptors remain unknown. Sequenced here: cultured CD8+ T cells from PBMCs, sampled from culture after CMV antigen stimulation. Source of these receptors: a human donor in good health (CMV status not recorded). Some clones in this sample may be carry-over from other donors' samples. Both conserved end residues are part of each CDR3. The D gene is left open where the match is weak. Some rows have no size entry. The others give once, few or many, or a class for an expanded clone.

-	TRBV7-9	TRBJ1-1	many	CANSIFGELNTEAFF	TGTGCCAACTCCATTTTCGGGGAGTTGAACACTGAAGCTTTCTTT
TRBD2	TRBV7-6	TRBJ2-3	-	CASSPSTAGYTDTQYF	TGTGCCAGCAGCCCGTCCACAGCGGGATACACAGATACGCAGTATTTT
-	TRBV13	TRBJ2-5	-	CASSESSYQETQYF	TGTGCCAGCTCTGAGTCATCGTACCAAGAGACCCAGTACTTC
-	TRBV27	TRBJ1-5	-	CASSPSRSGTYQPQHF	TGTGCCAGCAGTCCATCGCGGTCAGGGACTTATCAGCCCCAGCATTTT
TRBD1	TRBV7-6	TRBJ2-1	-	CASSPATTGQGYYNEQFF	TGTGCTAGCAGCCCTGCCACCACGGGACAGGGTTACTACAATGAGCAGTTCTTC
TRBD1	TRBV6-2/TRBV6-3	TRBJ2-3	-	CASSSTDRARLF	TGTGCCAGCAGCTCGACAGACAGGGCCAGACTTTTT
TRBD2	TRBV6-1	TRBJ2-3	-	CATRRTSASTDTQYF	TGTGCCACCCGTCGGACTAGCGCGAGCACAGATACGCAGTATTTT
-	TRBV9	TRBJ1-5	-	CASSVEAQTSNQPQHF	TGTGCCAGCAGCGTAGAGGCCCAAACTAGCAATCAGCCCCAGCATTTT
-	TRBV12-3/TRBV12-4	TRBJ2-7	many	CASRTTEQASYEQYF	TGTGCCAGCAGGACAACAGAACAAGCCTCCTACGAGCAGTACTTC
-	TRBV6-6	TRBJ1-1	many	CASSYPNTEAFF	TGTGCCAGCAGTTACCCGAACACTGAAGCTTTCTTT
-	TRBV9	TRBJ2-1	-	CASSVDDSYNEQFF	TGTGCCAGCAGCGTAGATGACAGCTACAATGAGCAGTTCTTC
-	TRBV5-6	TRBJ1-2	few	CASSPDGFRGYTF	TGTGCCAGCAGCCCTGACGGGTTCCGGGGCTACACCTTC
TRBD1	TRBV19	TRBJ1-1	-	CASRQGGVNTEAFF	TGTGCCAGCCGACAGGGAGGAGTGAACACTGAAGCTTTCTTT
TRBD2	TRBV20-1	TRBJ2-5	once	CSAVLRAGLQETQYF	TGCAGTGCGGTACTTCGAGCGGGGTTACAAGAGACCCAGTACTTC
TRBD1	TRBV6-1	TRBJ1-5	few	CASRPDRGNNQPQHF	TGTGCCAGCAGACCCGACAGGGGGAACAATCAGCCCCAGCATTTT
-	TRBV12-3/TRBV12-4	TRBJ2-1	many	CASSYSHNEQFF	TGTGCCAGCAGTTACTCTCACAATGAGCAGTTCTTC
TRBD1	TRBV19	TRBJ2-5	many	CASRDSQETQYF	TGTGCCAGCAGGGACAGCCAAGAGACCCAGTACTTC
-	TRBV7-7	TRBJ2-3	many	CASSRGLGTDTQYF	TGTGCTAGCAGCCGAGGTCTCGGAACAGATACGCAGTATTTT
-	TRBV12-3/TRBV12-4	TRBJ1-5	-	CTSSRGRGYQPQHF	TGTACCAGCAGCCGGGGCCGAGGGTATCAGCCCCAGCATTTT
-	TRBV4-1	TRBJ2-7	-	CASSQGVAGYEQYF	TGCGCCAGCAGCCAAGGGGTCGCTGGCTACGAGCAGTACTTC
-	TRBV4-1	TRBJ1-1	-	CASSPITGTPNTEAFF	TGCGCCAGCAGCCCGATAACCGGGACCCCGAACACTGAAGCTTTCTTT
-	TRBV4-1	TRBJ2-5	-	CASSQDRGSYGQETQYF	TGCGCCAGCAGCCAAGATCGAGGGTCATACGGGCAAGAGACCCAGTACTTC
TRBD1	TRBV27	TRBJ1-2	-	CASSPTTRGGYGYTF	TGTGCCAGCAGTCCTACGACCAGGGGGGGCTATGGCTACACCTTC
-	TRBV27	TRBJ1-6	-	CASSAPDRAYNSPLHF	TGTGCCAGCAGCGCCCCGGATAGGGCATATAATTCACCCCTCCACTTT
-	TRBV7-9	TRBJ1-4	many	CASSLEDRRATNEKLFF	TGTGCCAGCAGCTTAGAGGACCGGAGGGCGACTAATGAAAAACTGTTTTTT
-	TRBV11-1	TRBJ1-5	few	CASSLWDNQPQHF	TGTGCCAGCAGCTTATGGGACAATCAGCCCCAGCATTTT
-	TRBV2	TRBJ2-1	few	CARRQTYNEQFF	TGTGCAAGGAGGCAGACCTACAATGAGCAGTTCTTC
TRBD1	TRBV4-1	TRBJ1-5	-	CASSHGQENQPQHF	TGCGCCAGCAGCCACGGACAGGAAAATCAGCCCCAGCATTTT
-	TRBV14	TRBJ1-6	-	CASSQDRYISPLHF	TGTGCCAGCAGCCAAGATAGGTACATCTCCCCCCTCCACTTT
-	TRBV6-6	TRBJ1-2	-	CASSYPDRSYGYTF	TGTGCCAGCAGTTACCCTGACAGGTCGTATGGCTACACCTTC
TRBD2	TRBV10-3	TRBJ2-5	-	CAIRGTSGGSYQETQYF	TGTGCCATCAGGGGGACTAGCGGGGGGTCCTATCAAGAGACCCAGTACTTC
TRBD1	TRBV2	TRBJ2-2	-	CARQSKTGGNTGELFF	TGTGCCAGACAATCTAAGACAGGGGGAAACACCGGGGAGCTGTTTTTT
-	TRBV6-2/TRBV6-3	TRBJ1-5	-	CASSTPELPPQPQHF	TGTGCCAGCAGTACACCGGAGCTCCCTCCGCAGCCCCAGCATTTT
TRBD1	TRBV27	TRBJ2-7	few	CASSLKKRTGGPYEQYF	TGTGCCAGCAGTTTAAAAAAACGGACAGGGGGCCCCTACGAGCAGTACTTC
-	TRBV2	TRBJ2-1	few	CASDKPGLNSYNEQFF	TGTGCCAGTGACAAACCGGGACTGAACTCCTACAATGAGCAGTTCTTC